This entry is about one T cell receptor (beta chain). Its antigen is currently not known. Per-nucleotide qualities are absent, and no much larger clonotype sits a single base away. The cohort included 25 to 30 patients with locally advanced or metastatic urothelial carcinoma who were treated at Memorial Sloan Kettering on a trial protocol. Peripheral blood mononuclear cells were collected pretreatment and during treatment, at between 1 and 8 total time points per patient. The Qiagen DNeasy Blood extraction kit was used to purify genomic DNA from total PBMCs and tumor samples. PBMCs were collected pretreatment and during treatment, and were isolated and stored as previously described. These data are taken from a study of PD-L1 blockade in urothelial cancer listed by TCRdb under 2017. General notes on the study: Every patient began therapy in the mid-2010s and was given atezolizumab 1,200 mg intravenously every 3 weeks. About nine tenths of the roughly 29 patients were identified as males with urothelial cancer of bladder origin, and a prior smoking history was reported by 18 of 29 patients. An ECOG performance status of 0 or 1 was recorded for the patients, and 0 to 3 prior chemotherapy regimens had been received by the patients. Blood samples were analyzed at 3 weeks after treatment start (second dose) and at 6 weeks after treatment start. Blood samples gave median yields of roughly 150,000 T cells and tens of thousands of unique TCRs, along with a median clonality of 0.080. The study, an exploratory multi-omic analysis, examined somatic, immune and clinical correlates of response to PD-L1 blockade with atezolizumab in urothelial cancer. Pretreatment tumor samples, along with matched peripheral blood serially collected before and after atezolizumab treatment, were subjected to TCR sequencing. Durable clinical benefit was defined as a progression-free survival longer than 6 months, and TCR features were additionally tested against progression-free survival and overall survival. In the same patients, pretreatment tumors underwent whole exome sequencing and RNA sequencing in addition to TCR sequencing. Durable clinical benefit was achieved by nine patients but not by the remaining 20. Pretreatment blood TCR-seq was available for fewer than 30 patients, at least one posttreatment blood collection was obtained for approximately 25 patients, and tumor TCR-seq was available for approximately 25 patients.

Here is what the overall study found, with its caveats: Small sample size (n ≈ 30) and many exploratory analyses mean the results are intended to be hypothesis-generating. A pretreatment peripheral blood TCR clonality below the median was linked to improved progression-free and overall survival. At 3 weeks after the start of treatment, tumor-associated TCR clones in peripheral blood had expanded more in patients with durable benefit (n ≈ 24, p = 0.022).

The CDR3 starts with the cysteine, ends with the phenylalanine, and has 16 residues. Just CDR3 DNA is preserved here, 48 bases in frame from base 1. CDR1 and CDR2 are read off the germline V gene (reference sequence) as SGHNT and YYREEE. V ends up 5 bases short and J 0 bases short, with an unmatched junction base count of 8. To estimate absolute template abundance from read counts, synthetic TCR analog templates were spiked into each PCR. Using the immunoSEQ assay, TCRbeta CDR3 regions were amplified from genomic DNA with bias-controlled V and J gene primers. Rearranged TCRbeta segments were sequenced at approximately 20X coverage. Turning to the authors' computational methods: Sequencing errors were corrected by clustering and CDR3s were annotated against IMGT to assign V, D and J genes. Only productive TCRbeta rearrangements were used in downstream analyses, excluding out-of-frame or stop-codon sequences. To compute clonality, Shannon entropy was normalized by the log of the number of unique productive sequences and then subtracted from one. Clones differing between time points or between blood and tumor were identified using Fisher's exact test with Benjamini-Hochberg correction, with an adjusted p below 0.01 applied as the threshold. Sourced from immuneACCESS, this table was stored by TCRdb with only in-frame sequences that have V and J called. A share of the clones is absent; for the studies checked, an unresolved V gene accounts for under half, and the remainder has no known explanation. The V and J calls and clone size are taken from that table; D and trimming were inferred from the DNA. The sample table records 30,000 to 35,000 clones; 84% of these occur just once. Jointly, the top ten make up about 31% of the sample.

Sequencing used PBMCs, obtained around atezolizumab (anti-PD-L1) treatment. The receptor was derived from a man in his fifties or sixties with urothelial cancer. The chain joins TRBV5-4 to TRBJ1-1; 9 middle bases align to TRBD1. This receptor carries the CDR3 CASSRGQGGVNTEAFF. The bases are TGTGCCAGCAGTCGGGGACAGGGAGGTGTGAACACTGAAGCTTTCTTT.